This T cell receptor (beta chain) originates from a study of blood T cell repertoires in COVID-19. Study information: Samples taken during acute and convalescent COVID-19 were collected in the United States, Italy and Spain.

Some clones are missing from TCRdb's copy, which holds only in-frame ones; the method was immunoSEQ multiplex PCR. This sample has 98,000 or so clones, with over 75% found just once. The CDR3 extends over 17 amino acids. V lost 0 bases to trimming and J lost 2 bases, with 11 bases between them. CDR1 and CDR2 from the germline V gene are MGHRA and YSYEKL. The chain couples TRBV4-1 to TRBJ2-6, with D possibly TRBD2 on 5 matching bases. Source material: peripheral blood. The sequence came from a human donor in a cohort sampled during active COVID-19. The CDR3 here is CASSQDPVEAGANVLTF. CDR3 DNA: TGCGCCAGCAGCCAAGATCCTGTGGAGGCTGGGGCCAACGTCCTGACTTTC.